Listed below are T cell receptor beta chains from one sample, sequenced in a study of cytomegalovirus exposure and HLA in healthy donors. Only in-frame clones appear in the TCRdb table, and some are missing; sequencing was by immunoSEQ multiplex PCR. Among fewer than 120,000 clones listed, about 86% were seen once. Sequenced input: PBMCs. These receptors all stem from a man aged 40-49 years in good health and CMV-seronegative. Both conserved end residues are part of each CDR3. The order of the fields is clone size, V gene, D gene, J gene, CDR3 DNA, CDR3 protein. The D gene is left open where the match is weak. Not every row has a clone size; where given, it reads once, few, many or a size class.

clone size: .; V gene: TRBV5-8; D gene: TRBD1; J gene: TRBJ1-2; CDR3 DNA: TGTGCCAGCAGCCTCAGGGACAGGGAGTCCTATGGCTACACCTTC; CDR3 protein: CASSLRDRESYGYTF
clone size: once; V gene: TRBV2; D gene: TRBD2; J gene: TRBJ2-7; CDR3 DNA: TGTGCCAGCACGTTGGGACTAGCCGCCTACGAGCAGTACTTC; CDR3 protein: CASTLGLAAYEQYF
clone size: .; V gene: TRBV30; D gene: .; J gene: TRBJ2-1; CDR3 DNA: TGTGCCTGGAGTGTACAAAGGGGGTCTGAGCAGTTCTTC; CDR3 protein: CAWSVQRGSEQFF
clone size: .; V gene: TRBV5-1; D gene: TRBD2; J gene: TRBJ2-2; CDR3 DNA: TGCGCCAGCAGCCGGCTAGCGGGGGGTAACACCGGGGAGCTGTTTTTT; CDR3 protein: CASSRLAGGNTGELFF
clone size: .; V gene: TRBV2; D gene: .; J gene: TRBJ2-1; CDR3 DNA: TGTGCCAGGAGAGGGCCCTACAATGAGCAGTTCTTC; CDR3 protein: CARRGPYNEQFF
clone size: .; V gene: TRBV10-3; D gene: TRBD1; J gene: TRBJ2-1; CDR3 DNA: TGTGCCATCAGTGAGTATTCCGGGACAGGACACAATGAGCAGTTCTTC; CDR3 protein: CAISEYSGTGHNEQFF
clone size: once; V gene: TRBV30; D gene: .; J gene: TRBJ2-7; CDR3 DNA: TGTGCCTGGAGTTCATGGACAGAATCCGAGCAGTACTTC; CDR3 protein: CAWSSWTESEQYF
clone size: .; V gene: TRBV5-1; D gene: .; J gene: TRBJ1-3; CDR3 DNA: TGCGCCAGCAGCTTGTCAGGAAACACCATATATTTT; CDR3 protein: CASSLSGNTIYF
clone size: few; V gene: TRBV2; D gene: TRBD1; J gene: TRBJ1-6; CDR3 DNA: TGTGCCAGCAGGAAACCTCCAGGGGGCTATTCACCCCTCCACTTT; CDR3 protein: CASRKPPGGYSPLHF
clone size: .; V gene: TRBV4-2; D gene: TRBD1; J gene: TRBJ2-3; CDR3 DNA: TGTGCCAGCAGCGTACAGGGGGCTCAAGGTTCAGATACGCAGTATTTT; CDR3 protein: CASSVQGAQGSDTQYF
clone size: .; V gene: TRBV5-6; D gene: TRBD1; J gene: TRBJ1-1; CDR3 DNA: TGTGCCAGCAGCATCGGGACAGGGGGAAACACTGAAGCTTTCTTT; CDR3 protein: CASSIGTGGNTEAFF
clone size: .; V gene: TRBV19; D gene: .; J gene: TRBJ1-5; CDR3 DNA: TGTGCCAGTAGTATAGTAATGGGGGGGAATCAGCCCCAGCATTTT; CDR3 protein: CASSIVMGGNQPQHF
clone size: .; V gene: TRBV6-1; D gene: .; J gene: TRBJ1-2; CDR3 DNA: TGTGCCAGCAGTGGGGGCAAACCTAACTATGGCTACACCTTC; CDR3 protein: CASSGGKPNYGYTF
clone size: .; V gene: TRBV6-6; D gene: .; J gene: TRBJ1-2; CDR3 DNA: TGTGCCAGCAGTTACGAGGGAGCCTATGGCTACACCTTC; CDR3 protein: CASSYEGAYGYTF
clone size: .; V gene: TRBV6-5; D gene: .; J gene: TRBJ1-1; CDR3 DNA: TGTGCCAGCGCTAGACAGGAGAACACTGAAGCTTTCTTT; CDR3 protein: CASARQENTEAFF
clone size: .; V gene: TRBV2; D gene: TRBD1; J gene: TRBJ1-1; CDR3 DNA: TGTGCCAGCAGTTACACCGGGACAGGAGTGAACACTGAAGCTTTCTTT; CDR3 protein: CASSYTGTGVNTEAFF
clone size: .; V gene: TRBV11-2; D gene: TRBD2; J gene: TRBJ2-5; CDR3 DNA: TGTGCCAGCAGCTCACAAGGGACTAGCGGGGGGGAAGAGACCCAGTACTTC; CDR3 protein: CASSSQGTSGGEETQYF
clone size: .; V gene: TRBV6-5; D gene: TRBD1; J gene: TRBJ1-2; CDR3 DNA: TGTGCCAGCAGTTACAGAGGACAGGGTGGCTATGGCTACACCTTC; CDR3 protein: CASSYRGQGGYGYTF
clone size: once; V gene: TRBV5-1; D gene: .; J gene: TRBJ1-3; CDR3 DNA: TGCGCCAGCAGCTTACAGGGTCAAGGAAACACCATATATTTT; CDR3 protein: CASSLQGQGNTIYF
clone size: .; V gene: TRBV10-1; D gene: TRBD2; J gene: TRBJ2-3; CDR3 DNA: TGCGCCAGCAGTGAGTCTGTTTCAGGCGGGGGAGGAAAAGATACGCAGTATTTT; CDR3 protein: CASSESVSGGGGKDTQYF